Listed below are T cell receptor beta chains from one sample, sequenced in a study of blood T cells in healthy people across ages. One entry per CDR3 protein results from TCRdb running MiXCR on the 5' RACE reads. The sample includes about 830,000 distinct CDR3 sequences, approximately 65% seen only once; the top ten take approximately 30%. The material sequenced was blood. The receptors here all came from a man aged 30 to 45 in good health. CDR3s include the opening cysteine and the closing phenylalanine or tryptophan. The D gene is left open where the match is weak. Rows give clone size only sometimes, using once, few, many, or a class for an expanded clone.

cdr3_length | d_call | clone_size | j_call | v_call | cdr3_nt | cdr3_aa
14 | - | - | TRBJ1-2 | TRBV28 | TGTGCCAGCAGTTCCCCCGGACATTTAAATGGCTACACCTTC | CASSSPGHLNGYTF
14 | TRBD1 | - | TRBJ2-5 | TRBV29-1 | TGCAGCGTTTCTGACAGGGGGCTAAAAGAGACCCAGTACTTC | CSVSDRGLKETQYF
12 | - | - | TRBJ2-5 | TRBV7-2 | TGTGCCAGCAGCTTCCCCCCGGGGACCCAGTACTTC | CASSFPPGTQYF
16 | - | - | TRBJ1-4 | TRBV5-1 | TGCGCCAGCAGCCGAACCGGGACACCCAGTAATGAAAAACTGTTTTTT | CASSRTGTPSNEKLFF
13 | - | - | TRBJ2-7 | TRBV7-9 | TGTGCCAGCAAAGCAGGGCCCTCCTACGAGCAGTACTTC | CASKAGPSYEQYF
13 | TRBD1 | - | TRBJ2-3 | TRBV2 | TGTGCCAGCCTTGGACAGGGCACAGATACGCAGTATTTT | CASLGQGTDTQYF
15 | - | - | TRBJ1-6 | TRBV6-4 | TGTGCCAGCAGTGACGGGGCCAGGGGATCCTCACCCCTCCACTTT | CASSDGARGSSPLHF
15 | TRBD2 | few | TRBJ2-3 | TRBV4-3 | TGCGCCAGCAGCCTGGGACTAGCACTGACAGATACGCAGTATTTT | CASSLGLALTDTQYF
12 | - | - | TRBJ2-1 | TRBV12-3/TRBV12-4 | TGTGCCAGCAGTTCCTGGACGGGAGAGCTGTTCTTC | CASSSWTGELFF
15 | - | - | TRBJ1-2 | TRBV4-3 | TGCGCCAGCAGCCAAGCCTACCCAGAGAACTATGGCTACACCTTC | CASSQAYPENYGYTF
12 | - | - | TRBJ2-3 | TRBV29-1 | TGCAGCGTTGGGGAGGGGGAATTGGAGCAGTATTTT | CSVGEGELEQYF
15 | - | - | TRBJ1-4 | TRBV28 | TGTGCCAGCAGTTCCGGGACCCGCTTTAATGAAAAACTGTTTTTT | CASSSGTRFNEKLFF
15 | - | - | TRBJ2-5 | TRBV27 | TGTGCCAGCAGTTTAGCGGCCAATCTTCGAGAGACCCAGTACTTC | CASSLAANLRETQYF
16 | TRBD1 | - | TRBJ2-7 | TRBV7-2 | TGTGCCAGCACCCACCCGGGACAGGGACCCTCCTACGAGCAGTACTTC | CASTHPGQGPSYEQYF
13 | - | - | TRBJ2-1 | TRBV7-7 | TGTGCCAGCAGCTTAGCTGAAGCTGATGAGCAGTTCTTC | CASSLAEADEQFF
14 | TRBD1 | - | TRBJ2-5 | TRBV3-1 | TGTGCCAGCAGCCAAGGCAGGGGGCAAGAGACCCAGTACTTC | CASSQGRGQETQYF
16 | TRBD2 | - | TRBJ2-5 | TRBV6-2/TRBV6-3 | TGTGCCAGCAGTCGACTAGCGGGGGTCTACCAAGAGACCCAGTACTTC | CASSRLAGVYQETQYF
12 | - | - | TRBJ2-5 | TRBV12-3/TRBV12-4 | TGTGCCAGCCAGGCGGACCAAGAGACCCAGTACTTC | CASQADQETQYF
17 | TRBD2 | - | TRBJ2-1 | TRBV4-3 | TGCGCCAGCAGCCAAGATTGGGTGACTAGCTCTTTCAATGAGCAGTTCTTC | CASSQDWVTSSFNEQFF
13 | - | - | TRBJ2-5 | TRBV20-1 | TGCAGTGCTCCCGAACGGCCCCTAGAGACCCAGTACTTC | CSAPERPLETQYF
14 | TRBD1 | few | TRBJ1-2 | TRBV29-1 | TGCAGCGTTGAGGGCAGGGGGCACTCCTATGGCTACACCTTC | CSVEGRGHSYGYTF
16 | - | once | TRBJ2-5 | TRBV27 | TGTGCCAGCAGTTTATTACGCAGGGGTGCTGAAGAGACCCAGTACTTC | CASSLLRRGAEETQYF
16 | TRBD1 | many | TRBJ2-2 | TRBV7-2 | TGTGCCAGCAGCTTATCCCAGGGGGCTGACACCGGGGAGCTGTTTTTT | CASSLSQGADTGELFF
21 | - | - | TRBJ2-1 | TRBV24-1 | TGTGCCACCAGTAACGTGGGAATTTGGGGGAAAACCACCCACGATTACAATGAGCAGTTCTTC | CATSNVGIWGKTTHDYNEQFF
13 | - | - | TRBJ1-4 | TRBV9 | TGTGCCAGCAGCGTAGGATCCCATGAAAAACTGTTTTTT | CASSVGSHEKLFF
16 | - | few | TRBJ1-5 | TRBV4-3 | TGCGCCAGCAGCCGGGGGACCTCCGCCGAGGCTCAGCCCCAGCATTTT | CASSRGTSAEAQPQHF
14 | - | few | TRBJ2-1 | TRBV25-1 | TGTGCCAGCATAAAGGGGGGGGGAGTCAATGAGCAGTTCTTC | CASIKGGGVNEQFF
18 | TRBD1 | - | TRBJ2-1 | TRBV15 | TGTGCCACCAGCAGCGGGACAGGGGGGATCCTAGACTACAATGGGCAGTTCTTC | CATSSGTGGILDYNGQFF
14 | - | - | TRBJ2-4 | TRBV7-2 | TGTGCCAGCAGCTTCCCGGGGACCCAAAACATTCAGTACTTC | CASSFPGTQNIQYF
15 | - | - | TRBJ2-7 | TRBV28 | TGTGCCAGCAGTTCCGTCCGAGCGATTGGTTACGAGCAGTACTTC | CASSSVRAIGYEQYF
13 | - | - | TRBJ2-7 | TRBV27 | TGTGCCAGCAGTCTAATCAACGGGTACGAGCAGTACTTC | CASSLINGYEQYF
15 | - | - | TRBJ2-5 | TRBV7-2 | TGTGCCAGCAGCTCGGGAACAGGGTTGGCAAAGACCCAGTACTTC | CASSSGTGLAKTQYF
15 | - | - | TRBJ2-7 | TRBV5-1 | TGCGCCAGCAGCTTCCAGGGAGATCCGTCCTACGAGCAGTACTTC | CASSFQGDPSYEQYF
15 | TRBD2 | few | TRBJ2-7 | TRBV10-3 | TGTGCCATCAGAGCCAGCTCTATCCGGGGGGACGAGCAGTACTTC | CAIRASSIRGDEQYF
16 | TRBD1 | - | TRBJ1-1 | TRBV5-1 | TGCGCCAGCAGCGGAGGACAGGGGGTTCTGAACACTGAAGCTTTCTTT | CASSGGQGVLNTEAFF
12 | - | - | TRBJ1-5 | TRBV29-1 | TGCAGCGTGCGGGTCTGCAATCAGCCCCAGCATTTT | CSVRVCNQPQHF
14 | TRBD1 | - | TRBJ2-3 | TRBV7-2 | TGTGCCAGTAGCTTAGGGGGCCCCACAGATACGCAGTATTTT | CASSLGGPTDTQYF
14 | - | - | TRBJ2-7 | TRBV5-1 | TGCGCCAGCAGCTTGGGATGGACCTCCTACGAGCAGTACTTC | CASSLGWTSYEQYF
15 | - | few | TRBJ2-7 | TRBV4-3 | TGCGCCAGCAGCCAAGCCCAGGACAACCCCTACGAGCAGTACTTC | CASSQAQDNPYEQYF
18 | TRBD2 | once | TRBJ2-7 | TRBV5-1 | TGCGCCAGCAGCTTGCTCCGTGCGGCCGGGGGGATAGGTTACGAGCAGTACTTC | CASSLLRAAGGIGYEQYF
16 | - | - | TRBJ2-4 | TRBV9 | TGTGCCAGCAGCGCGGGGTCTGTTCTAGCCAAAAACATTCAGTACTTC | CASSAGSVLAKNIQYF
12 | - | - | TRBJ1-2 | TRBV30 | TGTGCCTGGAATGAGAGATACTATGGCTACACCTTC | CAWNERYYGYTF
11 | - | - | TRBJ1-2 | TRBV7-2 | TGTGCCAGCAGCTTAGGCAGGAACTACACCTTC | CASSLGRNYTF
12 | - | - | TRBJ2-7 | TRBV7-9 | TGTGCCAGCAGCTTATCCGAAAGCGAGCAGTACTTC | CASSLSESEQYF
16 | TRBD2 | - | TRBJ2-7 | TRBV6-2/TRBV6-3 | TGTGCCAGCAGTTCCACGGGACTAGCGGTCTCCTACGAGCAGTACTTC | CASSSTGLAVSYEQYF
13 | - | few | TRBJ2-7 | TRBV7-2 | TGTGCCAGCAGCCCGTGGTATGACCACGAGCAGTACTTC | CASSPWYDHEQYF
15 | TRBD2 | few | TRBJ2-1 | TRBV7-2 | TGTGCCAGCAGCTGGAGCGGGGCCGCCTACAATGAGCAGTTCTTC | CASSWSGAAYNEQFF
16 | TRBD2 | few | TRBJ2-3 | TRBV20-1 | TGCAGTGCTAGATCTACTGGGCGGGGGGATCCAGATACGCAGTATTTT | CSARSTGRGDPDTQYF
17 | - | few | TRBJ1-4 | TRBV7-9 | TGTGCCAGCAGCTTAGGCAGGGGCCGGGCACTCAATGAAAAACTGTTTTTT | CASSLGRGRALNEKLFF
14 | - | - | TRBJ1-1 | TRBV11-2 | TGTGCCAGCAGCTTAGTACTAAGTCACACTGAAGCTTTCTTT | CASSLVLSHTEAFF
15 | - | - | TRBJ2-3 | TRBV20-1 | TGCAGTGCTATAAGACTCCCACCTAGCACAGATACGCAGTATTTT | CSAIRLPPSTDTQYF
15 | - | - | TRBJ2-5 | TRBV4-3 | TGCGCCAGCAGCCAAGGGAGCTGGAACCAAGAGACCCAGTACTTC | CASSQGSWNQETQYF